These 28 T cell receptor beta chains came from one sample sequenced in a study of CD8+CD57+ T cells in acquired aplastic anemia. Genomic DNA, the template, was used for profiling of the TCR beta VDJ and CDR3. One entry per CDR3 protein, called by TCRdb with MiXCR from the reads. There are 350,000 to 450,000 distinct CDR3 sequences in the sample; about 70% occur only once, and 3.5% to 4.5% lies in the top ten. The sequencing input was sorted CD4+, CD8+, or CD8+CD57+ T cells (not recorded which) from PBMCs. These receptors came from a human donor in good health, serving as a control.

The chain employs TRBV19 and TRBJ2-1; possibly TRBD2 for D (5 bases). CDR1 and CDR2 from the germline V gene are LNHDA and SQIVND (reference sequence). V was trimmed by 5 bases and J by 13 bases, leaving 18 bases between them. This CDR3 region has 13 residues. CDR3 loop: CASSETRLDTQFF. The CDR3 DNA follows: TGTGCCAGTAGTGAAACTAGATTAGATACCCAGTTCTTC.

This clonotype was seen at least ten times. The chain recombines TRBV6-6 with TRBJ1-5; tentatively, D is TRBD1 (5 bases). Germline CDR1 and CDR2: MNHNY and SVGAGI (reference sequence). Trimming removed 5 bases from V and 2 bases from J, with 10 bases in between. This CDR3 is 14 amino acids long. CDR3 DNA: TGTGCCAGCAGTCGGGACGGACGCAATCAGCCCCAGCATTTT. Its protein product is CASSRDGRNQPQHF.

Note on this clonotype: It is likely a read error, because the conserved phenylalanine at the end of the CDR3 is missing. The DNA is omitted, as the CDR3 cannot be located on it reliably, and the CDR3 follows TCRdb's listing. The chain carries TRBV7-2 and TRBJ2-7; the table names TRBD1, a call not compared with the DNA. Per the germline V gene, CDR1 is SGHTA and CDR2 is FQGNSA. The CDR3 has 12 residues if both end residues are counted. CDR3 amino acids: CASSLSPTELNY.

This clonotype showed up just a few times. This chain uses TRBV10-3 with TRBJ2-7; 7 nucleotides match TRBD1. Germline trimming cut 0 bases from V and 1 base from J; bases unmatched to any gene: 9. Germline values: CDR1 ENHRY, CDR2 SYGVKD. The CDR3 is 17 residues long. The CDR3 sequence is CAISESKGQTASYEQYF. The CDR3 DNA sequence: TGTGCCATCAGTGAGTCTAAGGGACAGACAGCTTCCTACGAGCAGTACTTC.

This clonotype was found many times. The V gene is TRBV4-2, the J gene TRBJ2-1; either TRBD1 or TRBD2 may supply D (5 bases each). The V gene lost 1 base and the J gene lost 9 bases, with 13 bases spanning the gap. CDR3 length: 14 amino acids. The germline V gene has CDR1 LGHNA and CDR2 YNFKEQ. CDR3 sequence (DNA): TGTGCCAGCAGCCAAGCGGAAAAGGGGACTGAGCAGTTCTTC. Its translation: CASSQAEKGTEQFF.

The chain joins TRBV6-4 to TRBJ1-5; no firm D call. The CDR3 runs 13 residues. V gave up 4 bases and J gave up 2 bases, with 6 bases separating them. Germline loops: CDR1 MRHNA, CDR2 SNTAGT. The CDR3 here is CASSVLGNQPQHF. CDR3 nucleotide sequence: TGTGCCAGCAGTGTCTTGGGCAATCAGCCCCAGCATTTT.

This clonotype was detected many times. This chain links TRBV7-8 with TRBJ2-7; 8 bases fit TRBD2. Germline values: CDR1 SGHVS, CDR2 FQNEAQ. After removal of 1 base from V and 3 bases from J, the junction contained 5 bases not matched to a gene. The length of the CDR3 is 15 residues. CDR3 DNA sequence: TGTGCCAGCAGCTTAGGAGCACTAGCGGACTACGAGCAGTACTTC. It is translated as CASSLGALADYEQYF.

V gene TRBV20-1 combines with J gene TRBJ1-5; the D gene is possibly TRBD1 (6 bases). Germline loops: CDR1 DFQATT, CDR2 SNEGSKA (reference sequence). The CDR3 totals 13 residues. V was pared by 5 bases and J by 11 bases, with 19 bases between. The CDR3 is CSAEEQGWAAQHF. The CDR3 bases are TGCAGTGCTGAAGAACAGGGATGGGCAGCCCAGCATTTT.

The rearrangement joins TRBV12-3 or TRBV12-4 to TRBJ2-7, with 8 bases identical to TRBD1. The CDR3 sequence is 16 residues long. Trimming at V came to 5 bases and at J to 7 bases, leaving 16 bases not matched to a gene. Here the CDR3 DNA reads TGTGCCAGCAGTCGCGGACAGGGCGGTTCTTCTCTAGAGCAGTACTTC. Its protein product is CASSRGQGGSSLEQYF.

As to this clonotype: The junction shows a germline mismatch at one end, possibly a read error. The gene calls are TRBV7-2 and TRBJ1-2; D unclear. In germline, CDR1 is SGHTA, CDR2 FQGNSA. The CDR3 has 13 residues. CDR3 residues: CASSLVLRYSFTF. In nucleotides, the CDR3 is TGTGCCAGCAGCTTAGTATTACGGTATAGCTTCACTTTC. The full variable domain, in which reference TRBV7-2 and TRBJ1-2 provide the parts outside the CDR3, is GAGVSQSPSNKVTEKGKDVELRCDPISGHTALYWYRQSLGQGLEFLIYFQGNSAPDKSGLPSDRFSAERTGGSVSTLTIQRTQQEDSAVYLCASSLVLRYSFTFGSGTRLTVV.

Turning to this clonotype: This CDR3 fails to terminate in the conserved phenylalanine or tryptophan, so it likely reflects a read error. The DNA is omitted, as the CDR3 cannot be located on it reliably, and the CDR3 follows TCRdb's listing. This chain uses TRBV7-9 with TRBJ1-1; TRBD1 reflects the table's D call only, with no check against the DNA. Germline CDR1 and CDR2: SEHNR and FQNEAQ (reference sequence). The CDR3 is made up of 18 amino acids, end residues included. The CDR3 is CASSSLGYRAPMATPSVR.

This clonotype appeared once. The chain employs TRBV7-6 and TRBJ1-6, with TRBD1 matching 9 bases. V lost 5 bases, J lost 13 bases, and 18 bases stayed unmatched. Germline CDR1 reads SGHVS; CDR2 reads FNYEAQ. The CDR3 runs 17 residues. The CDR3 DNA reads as TGTGCCAGCAGCGCTCAACAGGGGGCCCACGAGCATTACCCCCTCCACTTT. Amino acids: CASSAQQGAHEHYPLHF.

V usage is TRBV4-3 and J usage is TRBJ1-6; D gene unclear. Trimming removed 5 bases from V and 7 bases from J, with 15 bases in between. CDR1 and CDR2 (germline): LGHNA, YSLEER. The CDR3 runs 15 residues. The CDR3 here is CASSLVVESNSPLHF. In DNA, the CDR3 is TGCGCCAGCAGCTTGGTCGTCGAGAGCAATTCACCCCTCCACTTT.

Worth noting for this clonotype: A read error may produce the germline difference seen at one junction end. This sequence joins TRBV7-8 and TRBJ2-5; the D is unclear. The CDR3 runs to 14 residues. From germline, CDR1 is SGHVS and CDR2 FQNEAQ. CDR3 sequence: CASSFRTGNDEKLF. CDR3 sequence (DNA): TGTGCCAGCAGCTTTCGGACCGGCAATGATGAAAAACTGTTC.

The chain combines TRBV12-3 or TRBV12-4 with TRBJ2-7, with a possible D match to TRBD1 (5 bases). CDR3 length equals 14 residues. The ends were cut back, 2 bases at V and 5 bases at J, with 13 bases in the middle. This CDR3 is CASSLRQGRDEQYF. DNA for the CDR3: TGTGCCAGCAGTTTAAGGCAGGGTCGCGACGAGCAGTACTTC.

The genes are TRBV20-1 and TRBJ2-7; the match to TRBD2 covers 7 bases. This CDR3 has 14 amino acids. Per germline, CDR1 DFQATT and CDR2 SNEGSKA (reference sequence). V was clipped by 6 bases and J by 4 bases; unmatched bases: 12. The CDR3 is CSADGLGHSYEQYF. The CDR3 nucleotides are TGCAGTGCCGACGGACTAGGTCACTCATACGAGCAGTACTTC.

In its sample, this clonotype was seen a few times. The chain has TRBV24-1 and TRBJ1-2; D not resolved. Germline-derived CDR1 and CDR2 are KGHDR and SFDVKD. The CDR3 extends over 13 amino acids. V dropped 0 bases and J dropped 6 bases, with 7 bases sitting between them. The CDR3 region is CATSDLGTDGYTF. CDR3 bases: TGTGCCACCAGTGATTTGGGTACAGATGGCTACACCTTC.

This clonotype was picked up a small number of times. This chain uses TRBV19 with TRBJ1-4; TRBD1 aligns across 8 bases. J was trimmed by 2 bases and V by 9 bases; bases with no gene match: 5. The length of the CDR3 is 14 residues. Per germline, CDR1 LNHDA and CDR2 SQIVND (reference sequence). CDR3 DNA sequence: TGTGCCAGCACCGGACAGGGCACTAATGAAAAACTGTTTTTT. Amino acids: CASTGQGTNEKLFF.

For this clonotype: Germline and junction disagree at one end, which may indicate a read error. CDR3: CASRLTNNQPQQF. In DNA form, the CDR3 reads TGTGCCAGCCGCTTGACAAACAATCAGCCCCAGCAGTTT. The V and J genes are TRBV7-2 and TRBJ1-5; D remains ambiguous. This CDR3 has 13 amino acids. Per germline, CDR1 SGHTA and CDR2 FQGNSA.

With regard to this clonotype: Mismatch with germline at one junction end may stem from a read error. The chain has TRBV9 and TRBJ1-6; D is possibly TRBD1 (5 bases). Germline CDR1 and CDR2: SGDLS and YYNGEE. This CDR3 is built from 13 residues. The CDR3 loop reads CASSRDSNSQLPF. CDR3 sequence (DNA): TGTGCCAGCAGCCGTGACAGCAACTCTCAACTCCCCTTT.

CDR3 nucleotide sequence: TGTGCCAGCAGCATGATCAGGGGGAGGGAACGCTACGAGCAGTACTTC. Translated, it gives CASSMIRGRERYEQYF. The rearrangement joins TRBV11-2 to TRBJ2-5, with D possibly being TRBD1 or TRBD2 (7 bases each). Matching the DNA end better, TRBJ2-7 makes the J call doubtful. Germline-derived CDR1 and CDR2 are SGHAT and FQNNGV. The CDR3 has 16 residues.

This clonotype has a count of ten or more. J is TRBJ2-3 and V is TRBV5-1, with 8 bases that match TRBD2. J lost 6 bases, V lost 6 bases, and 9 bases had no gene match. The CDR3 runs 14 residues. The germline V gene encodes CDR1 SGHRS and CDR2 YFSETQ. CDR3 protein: CASKFRREGDTQYF. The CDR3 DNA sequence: TGCGCCAGCAAATTTCGACGGGAGGGGGATACGCAGTATTTT. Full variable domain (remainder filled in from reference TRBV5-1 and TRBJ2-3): KAGVTQTPRYLIKTRGQQVTLSCSPISGHRSVSWYQQTPGQGLQFLFEYFSETQRNKGNFPGRFSGRQFSNSRSEMNVSTLELGDSALYLCASKFRREGDTQYFGPGTRLTVL.

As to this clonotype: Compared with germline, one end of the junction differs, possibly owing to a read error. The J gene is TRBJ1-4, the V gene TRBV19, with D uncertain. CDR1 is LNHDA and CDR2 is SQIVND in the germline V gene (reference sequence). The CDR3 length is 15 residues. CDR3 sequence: CASSAHSASNEKLFF. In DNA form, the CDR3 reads TGTGCCAGTAGTGCCCACAGTGCTAGCAATGAAAAATTGTTTTTT.

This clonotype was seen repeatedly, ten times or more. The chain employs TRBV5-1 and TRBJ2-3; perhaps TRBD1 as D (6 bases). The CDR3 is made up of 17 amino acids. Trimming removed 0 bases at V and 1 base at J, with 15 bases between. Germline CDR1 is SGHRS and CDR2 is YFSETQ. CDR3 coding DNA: TGCGCCAGCAGCTTGGGAGTTACAGGGCAACGCACAGATACGCAGTATTTT. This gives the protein CASSLGVTGQRTDTQYF.

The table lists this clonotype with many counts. The CDR3 DNA reads as TGTGCCAGCACCCAGTCTCCCGGTAATAGTGAGCAGTTCTTC. It encodes CASTQSPGNSEQFF. The chain combines TRBV6-2 or TRBV6-3 with TRBJ2-1; D is ambiguous. The CDR3 extends over 14 amino acids. CDR1 and CDR2 from the germline V gene are MNHEY and SVGEGT. The germline V and J ends were trimmed by 7 bases and 9 bases, with 19 bases remaining between them.

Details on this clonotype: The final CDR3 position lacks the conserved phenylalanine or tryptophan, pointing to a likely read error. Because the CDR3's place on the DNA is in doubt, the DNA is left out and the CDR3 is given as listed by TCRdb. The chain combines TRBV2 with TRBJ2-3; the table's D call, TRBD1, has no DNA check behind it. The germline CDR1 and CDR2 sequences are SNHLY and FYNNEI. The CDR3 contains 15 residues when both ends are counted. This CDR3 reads CASSWTRENEAFFGQ.

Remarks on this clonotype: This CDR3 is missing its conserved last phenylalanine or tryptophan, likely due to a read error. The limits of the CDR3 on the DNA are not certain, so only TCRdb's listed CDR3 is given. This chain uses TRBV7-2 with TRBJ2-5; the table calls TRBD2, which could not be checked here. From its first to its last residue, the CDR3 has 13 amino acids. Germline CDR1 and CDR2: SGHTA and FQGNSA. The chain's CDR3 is CASSQGGGGTHYI.

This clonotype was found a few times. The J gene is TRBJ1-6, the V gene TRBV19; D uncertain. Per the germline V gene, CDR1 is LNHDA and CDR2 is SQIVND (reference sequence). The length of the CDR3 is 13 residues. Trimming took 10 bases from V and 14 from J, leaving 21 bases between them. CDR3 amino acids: CAISESAGAALHF. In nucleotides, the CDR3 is TGTGCCATCAGTGAGTCGGCGGGTGCGGCCCTCCACTTT.